This T cell receptor beta chain is from a study of blood T cell repertoires in COVID-19. CDR1 is LNHDA and CDR2 is SQIVND in the germline V gene (reference sequence). V shed 7 bases and J shed 4 bases, with 13 bases lying between them. This CDR3 is built from 13 residues. Method: immunoSEQ multiplex PCR; TCRdb's copy keeps in-frame clones and lacks some. The data contain 9,000 to 13,000 clones, 90% of them seen just once; the ten biggest clones take up roughly a tenth. The TCR originated in a human donor in a cohort sampled during active COVID-19. The gene calls are TRBV19 and TRBJ1-2, with a tentative D call TRBD1 (6 bases). The sample consisted of peripheral blood. CDR3 DNA sequence: TGTGCCAGTAATCCGACAGGCCGCTATGGCTACACCTTC. This encodes CASNPTGRYGYTF.